Listed here are 20 T cell receptor beta chains from one sample, sequenced in a study of blood T cell repertoires in COVID-19. The method was immunoSEQ multiplex PCR; TCRdb's version includes in-frame clones alone and lacks a portion of them. The sample lists about 500,000 clones, about nine tenths occurring once. Sequenced: PBMCs or T cells enriched from blood (not recorded which). These receptors originate from a young woman who had recovered from COVID-19.

The rearrangement links TRBV4-1 to TRBJ1-4, with a tentative D call TRBD1 (5 bases). Germline assignment: CDR1 MGHRA and CDR2 YSYEKL. V was shortened by 5 bases and J by 8 bases, with 18 bases between the two germline ends. CDR3 length: 15 amino acids. CDR3 region: CASSFRGAEGEKLFF. The CDR3 DNA follows: TGCGCCAGCAGCTTCAGAGGGGCGGAGGGGGAAAAACTGTTTTTT.

This clone has just a few counts. The chain employs TRBV7-7 and TRBJ2-5, with 7 bases aligning to TRBD1. CDR1 and CDR2 from the germline V gene are SSHAT and FNYEAQ (reference sequence). V lost 5 bases, J lost 5 bases, and 11 bases stayed unmatched. The CDR3 spans 15 residues. The CDR3 DNA is TGTGCCAGCAGCCGCAACCCAGACAGGGCGGAGACCCAGTACTTC. This gives the protein CASSRNPDRAETQYF.

This clone was detected only once. The genes are TRBV5-1 and TRBJ1-4, with TRBD1 as a possible D gene (6 bases). CDR3 length equals 14 residues. Germline CDR1 reads SGHRS; CDR2 reads YFSETQ. Trimming left V 3 bases short and J 3 bases short, with 9 bases between. CDR3 nucleotides: TGCGCCAGCAGCTCAACAGGGTCTAATGAAAAACTGTTTTTT. Its protein is CASSSTGSNEKLFF.

The rearrangement joins TRBV7-8 to TRBJ1-3, with D tentatively TRBD1 (6 bases). Trimming took 5 bases from V and 2 from J, leaving 13 bases between them. There are 15 residues in the CDR3. Germline V gives CDR1 SGHVS, CDR2 FQNEAQ. The CDR3 nucleotides are TGTGCCAGCAGCATAAACAGGGACCCTGGAAACACCATATATTTT. Translation gives CASSINRDPGNTIYF.

V gene TRBV5-6 combines with J gene TRBJ2-3; 9 bases line up with TRBD2. After removal of 0 bases from V and 2 bases from J, the junction contained 4 bases not matched to a gene. CDR1 is SGHDT and CDR2 is YYEEEE in the germline V gene. The CDR3 loop spans 16 amino acids. The CDR3 bases are TGTGCCAGCAGCTTGGATGGCGGGGGGGTCACAGATACGCAGTATTTT. Protein sequence: CASSLDGGGVTDTQYF. The whole variable domain, remainder taken from reference TRBV5-6 and TRBJ2-3, is DAGVTQSPTHLIKTRGQQVTLRCSPKSGHDTVSWYQQALGQGPQFIFQYYEEEERQRGNFPDRFSGHQFPNYSSELNVNALLLGDSALYLCASSLDGGGVTDTQYFGPGTRLTVL.

The rearrangement joins TRBV5-4 to TRBJ2-6, with 9 bases that match TRBD1. V was pared by 3 bases and J by 4 bases, with 11 bases of the junction left unmatched. The CDR3 has 18 residues. Germline CDR1 SGHNT, CDR2 YYREEE (reference sequence). The CDR3 region has the DNA TGTGCCAGCAGCTCAACGTTACAGGGGGCGGGCGGGGCCAACGTCCTGACTTTC. It encodes CASSSTLQGAGGANVLTF. Drawing the rest from reference TRBV5-4 and TRBJ2-6, the complete variable domain is ETGVTQSPTHLIKTRGQQVTLRCSSQSGHNTVSWYQQALGQGPQFIFQYYREEENGRGNFPPRFSGLQFPNYSSELNVNALELDDSALYLCASSSTLQGAGGANVLTFGAGSRLTVL.

The DNA for the CDR3 is TGCGCCAGCAGCTTGGCCGCGGGGAGGGACGAAAAACTGTTTTTT. This gives the protein CASSLAAGRDEKLFF. The chain carries TRBV5-1 and TRBJ1-4; D is possibly TRBD1 (5 bases). The CDR3 contains 15 residues. V was clipped by 0 bases and J by 8 bases, with 14 bases between them. The V gene's germline CDR1 is SGHRS and CDR2 YFSETQ. The whole variable domain, filled in from reference TRBV5-1 and TRBJ1-4, reads KAGVTQTPRYLIKTRGQQVTLSCSPISGHRSVSWYQQTPGQGLQFLFEYFSETQRNKGNFPGRFSGRQFSNSRSEMNVSTLELGDSALYLCASSLAAGRDEKLFFGSGTQLSVL.

The rearrangement uses TRBV2 and TRBJ1-4; D perhaps matches TRBD1 (6 bases). The CDR3 has 14 residues. Between the trimmed V and J ends, which lost 7 bases and 5 bases, there was a span of 14 bases. Germline-derived CDR1 and CDR2 are SNHLY and FYNNEI. CDR3: CASTKDSDNEKLFF. For the CDR3, the DNA is TGTGCCAGCACAAAGGACAGTGACAATGAAAAACTGTTTTTT.

This chain joins TRBV5-6 and TRBJ2-3; 7 bases map to TRBD1. This CDR3 has 15 residues. J was trimmed by 5 bases and V by 2 bases; bases with no gene match: 8. Germline lookup yields CDR1 SGHDT and CDR2 YYEEEE. The CDR3 DNA sequence: TGTGCCAGCAGCTTACAGGGGTCTTCGGAAGATACGCAGTATTTT. Translating gives CASSLQGSSEDTQYF.

The chain recombines TRBV11-2 with TRBJ2-7; a weak D match, TRBD1 (5 bases). The germline CDR1 and CDR2 sequences are SGHAT and FQNNGV. This CDR3 has 14 amino acids. V was cut by 5 bases and J by 3 bases, with 14 bases left in between. CDR3 protein: CASSPDSSYYEQYF. In DNA, the CDR3 is TGTGCCAGCAGCCCAGACAGCTCTTACTACGAGCAGTACTTC. Full variable domain (remainder filled in from reference TRBV11-2 and TRBJ2-7): EAGVAQSPRYKIIEKRQSVAFWCNPISGHATLYWYQQILGQGPKLLIQFQNNGVVDDSQLPKDRFSAERLKGVDSTLKIQPAKLEDSAVYLCASSPDSSYYEQYFGPGTRLTVT.

This clone has just a few counts. The V and J genes are TRBV5-1 and TRBJ1-6; D is unresolved. Germline CDR1 SGHRS, CDR2 YFSETQ. V gave up 5 bases and J gave up 2 bases, with 5 bases separating them. The CDR3 spans 13 residues. The CDR3 loop reads CASRGPYNSPLHF. DNA for the CDR3: TGCGCCAGCAGGGGCCCCTATAATTCACCCCTCCACTTT.

This clone was found once. The chain has TRBV6-6 and TRBJ1-2, with D maybe TRBD1 (6 bases). Germline V gene sequence: CDR1 MNHNY, CDR2 SVGAGI (reference sequence). This CDR3 spans 16 amino acids. V was pared by 2 bases and J by 5 bases, with 18 bases between. Written as DNA, the CDR3 is TGTGCCAGCAGTTACGAAAGACCGGGACACGTATATGGCTACACCTTC. It specifies CASSYERPGHVYGYTF.

V gene TRBV4-2 combines with J gene TRBJ2-7; 7 bases line up with TRBD2. J lost 3 bases, V lost 2 bases, and 7 bases had no gene match. Germline V lookup: CDR1 LGHNA, CDR2 YNFKEQ. The CDR3 has 15 amino acids. The CDR3 DNA sequence: TGTGCCAGCAGCCAAACAGCGGGGTTAAACTACGAGCAGTACTTC. It is translated as CASSQTAGLNYEQYF.

The chain employs TRBV4-1 and TRBJ2-3; weak D call: TRBD1 (6 bases). Germline-derived CDR1 and CDR2 are MGHRA and YSYEKL. Trimming shortened V by 4 bases and J by 6 bases, and 11 bases separated the two germline ends. This CDR3 is built from 13 residues. CDR3 bases: TGCGCCAGCAGCCCTTACAGGGAGGATACGCAGTATTTT. Protein: CASSPYREDTQYF.

The chain joins TRBV2 to TRBJ1-1, with 7 bases fitting TRBD1. CDR3 length: 10 amino acids. The germline gives CDR1 SNHLY, CDR2 FYNNEI. V dropped 8 bases and J dropped 8; count of bases not matched to a gene: 2. The CDR3 bases are TGTGCCAGCGGGACAGCGGAAGCTTTCTTT. It translates to CASGTAEAFF.

The V call is TRBV9, the J call TRBJ2-1; 9 bases agree with TRBD2. V was pared by 2 bases and J by 5 bases, with 2 bases of the junction left unmatched. CDR1 is SGDLS and CDR2 is YYNGEE in the germline V gene. The CDR3 spans 14 residues. CDR3 protein: CASSVAGGDNEQFF. The CDR3 region has the DNA TGTGCCAGCAGCGTGGCGGGGGGGGACAATGAGCAGTTCTTC.

V and J are TRBV14 and TRBJ2-3, with D unclear. CDR1 and CDR2 from the germline V gene are SGHDN and FVKESK. Trimming removed 1 base at V and 2 bases at J, with 7 bases between. The CDR3 extends over 14 amino acids. The CDR3 DNA sequence: TGTGCCAGCAGCCAAGGCGCGTTCACAGATACGCAGTATTTT. Amino acids: CASSQGAFTDTQYF.

This clone was seen a handful of times. V usage is TRBV7-2 and J usage is TRBJ2-4, with 10 bases matching TRBD2. Germline V gives CDR1 SGHTA, CDR2 FQGNSA. The CDR3 is 15 amino acids. Trimming took 5 bases from V and 5 from J; bases not matched to a gene: 6. The CDR3, as DNA: TGTGCCAGCAGCCTTAGCGGGGGGTGGCAAAACATTCAGTACTTC. Translated: CASSLSGGWQNIQYF.

The V call is TRBV27, the J call TRBJ2-5; D possibly corresponds to TRBD1 (6 bases). The germline V and J ends were trimmed by 4 bases and 0 bases, with 15 bases remaining between them. Germline CDR1 is MNHEY and CDR2 is SMNVEV (reference sequence). The CDR3 is 16 amino acids. The CDR3 spells CASSSRTVINQETQYF. CDR3 nucleotides: TGTGCCAGCAGTTCCCGGACAGTCATTAACCAAGAGACCCAGTACTTC.

The chain uses TRBV15 and TRBJ1-2; D not resolved. The V gene lost 2 bases and the J gene lost 3 bases, with 13 bases spanning the gap. The CDR3 spans 15 residues. Per germline, CDR1 LNHNV and CDR2 YYDKDF (reference sequence). The CDR3 reads CATSRPPLLDYGYTF. CDR3 bases: TGTGCCACCAGCAGACCCCCCCTACTGGACTATGGCTACACCTTC. The full variable domain, completed using reference TRBV15 and TRBJ1-2, is DAMVIQNPRYQVTQFGKPVTLSCSQTLNHNVMYWYQQKSSQAPKLLFHYYDKDFNNEADTPDNFQSRRPNTSFCFLDIRSPGLGDTAMYLCATSRPPLLDYGYTFGSGTRLTVV.